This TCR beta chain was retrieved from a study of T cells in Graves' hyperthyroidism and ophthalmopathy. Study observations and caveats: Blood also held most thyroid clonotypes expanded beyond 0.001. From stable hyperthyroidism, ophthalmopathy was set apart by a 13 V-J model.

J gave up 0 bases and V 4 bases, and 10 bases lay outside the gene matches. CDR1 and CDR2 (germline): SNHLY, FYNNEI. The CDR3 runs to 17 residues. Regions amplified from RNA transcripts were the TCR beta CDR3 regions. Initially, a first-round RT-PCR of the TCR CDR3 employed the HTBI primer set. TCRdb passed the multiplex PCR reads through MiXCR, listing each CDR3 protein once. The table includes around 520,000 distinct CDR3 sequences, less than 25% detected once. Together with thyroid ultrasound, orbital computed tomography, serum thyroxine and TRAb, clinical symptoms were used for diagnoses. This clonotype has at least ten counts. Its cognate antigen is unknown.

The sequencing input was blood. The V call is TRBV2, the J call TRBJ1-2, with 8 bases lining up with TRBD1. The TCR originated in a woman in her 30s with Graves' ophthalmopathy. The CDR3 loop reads CASSGPGTGPPNYGYTF. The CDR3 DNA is TGTGCCAGCAGTGGACCCGGGACAGGACCGCCTAACTATGGCTACACCTTC.